This T cell receptor (beta chain) was sequenced during a study of T-cell reconstitution after alpha-beta-depleted transplantation in children. V lost 3 bases, J lost 4 bases, and 5 bases stayed unmatched. The CDR3 sequence is 16 residues long. Germline V gene sequence: CDR1 SGHVS, CDR2 FNYEAQ. For TCRbeta, the library was prepared with unique molecular identifiers. TCRdb recomputed calls from the PCR reads with MiXCR, one row per CDR3 protein. The sample lists more than 200,000 distinct CDR3 sequences, under 20% occurring once. Study results and caveats: Recipient T cells and thymic progenitors that survived were the source of the high TCRbeta diversity seen at day 60 in some patients. Counts and diversity of T cells one year after transplant came mostly from newly produced T cells.

This clonotype was counted at least ten times. What it binds is not known. V and J are TRBV7-6 and TRBJ2-1; 11 bases match TRBD1. The specimen comprised PBMCs, mostly from graft donor cells, sampled 360 days after TCRalphabeta/CD19-depleted stem cell transplant. This clonotype originated in a male patient between 2 and 10 years old who had a stem cell transplant for acute lymphoblastic leukemia, so the T cells may come from the graft donor. The CDR3 DNA follows: TGTGCCAGCAGCTTGCGGACAGGGGGCAGTTACAATGAGCAGTTCTTC. Translated, it gives CASSLRTGGSYNEQFF.